The TCR beta chain under discussion was sequenced for a study of beta chain features in type 1 diabetes. The collection from each donor was one heparinised blood draw averaging about 116 mL. The isolated RNA, all of it, was reverse transcribed, so expressed TCRB transcripts were what got sequenced. Sequencing used immunoSEQ multiplex PCR; TCRdb keeps in-frame clones, though not all of them. The sample lists hundreds of thousands of clones, approximately 14% occurring once. CDR3 length: 15 amino acids. Germline V CDR1 and CDR2: SGHVS, FQNEAQ. Trimming removed 5 bases from V and 4 bases from J, with 18 bases in between.

J is TRBJ2-7 and V is TRBV7-8, with D possibly called TRBD1 or TRBD2 (5 bases each). The sample consisted of naive CD4+ T cells from blood. The receptor was derived from a young man in good health. DNA of the CDR3: TGTGCCAGCAGCCCAGTCTCCGGGACCGCGTACGAGCAGTACTTC. Translating gives CASSPVSGTAYEQYF.